This entry lists 10 T cell receptor beta chains sequenced from one sample in a study of T cells in Graves' hyperthyroidism and ophthalmopathy. Amplification targeted TCR beta CDR3 regions from RNA transcripts. HTBI primers were used for first-round RT-PCR of the TCR CDR3. MiXCR, applied by TCRdb to the multiplex PCR reads, yields one record per CDR3 protein. Of 400,000 to 600,000 distinct CDR3 sequences detected, under 25% appear once; the ten largest clones hold around 27%. Sequencing used blood. These TCRs come from a man younger than 35 with Graves' hyperthyroidism.

This clonotype appeared many times. This clone may be a read error of a much larger clone one base away. The chain uses TRBV28 and TRBJ2-7, with D perhaps matching TRBD2 (7 bases). The CDR3 contains 14 residues. In germline, CDR1 is MDHEN, CDR2 SYDVKM. In nucleotides, the CDR3 is TGTGCCAGCAGTTTGGAGGGGGGGCACTACGGGCAGTACTTC. Its translation is CASSLEGGHYGQYF.

The rearrangement links TRBV20-1 to TRBJ1-5; D is unresolved. The germline V gene encodes CDR1 DFQATT and CDR2 SNEGSKA (reference sequence). V was pared by 0 bases and J by 0 bases, with 9 bases between. CDR3 length: 15 residues. CDR3 coding DNA: TGCAGTGCTAGAGACGTGGACGGTAGCAATCAGCCCCAGCATTTT. As protein: CSARDVDGSNQPQHF.

The chain joins TRBV7-9 to TRBJ1-1; D unclear. Looked up from germline, CDR1 is SEHNR and CDR2 is FQNEAQ (reference sequence). The CDR3 covers 15 residues. V was clipped by 2 bases and J by 1 base, with 11 bases between them. The CDR3, as DNA: TGTGCCAGCAGCTTATTCGGCAGGACGAACACTGAAGCTTTCTTT. This sequence encodes CASSLFGRTNTEAFF.

The V call is TRBV11-1, the J call TRBJ2-4, with 7 bases matching TRBD1. Per germline, CDR1 SGHAT and CDR2 FQDESV (reference sequence). Losses at the gene ends were 5 bases for V and 0 bases for J; bases not matched to a gene: 7. The CDR3 covers 16 residues. The DNA of the CDR3 is TGTGCCAGCAGCCCGGGACAGAATCTAGCCAAAAACATTCAGTACTTC. The encoded protein is CASSPGQNLAKNIQYF.

This clonotype was detected only once. Germline is not matched at one junction end, which may reflect a read error. The rearrangement uses TRBV28 and TRBJ1-1, with D possibly TRBD1 on 6 matching bases. The germline CDR1 and CDR2 sequences are MDHEN and SYDVKM. The CDR3 spans 14 residues. The CDR3 reads CASSRRVRGTDAFF. The CDR3 DNA is TGTGCCAGCAGTCGCCGGGTCAGGGGTACTGATGCTTTCTTT.

The chain is built from TRBV24-1 and TRBJ1-2, with a possible D match to TRBD1 (5 bases). Germline V gene data show CDR1 as KGHDR and CDR2 as SFDVKD. The length of the CDR3 is 17 residues. Trimming removed 0 bases at V and 4 bases at J, with 17 bases between. CDR3 in amino acids: CATSDLGSTGGTYGYTF. CDR3 nucleotides: TGTGCCACCAGTGATTTGGGGTCCACGGGGGGGACCTATGGCTACACCTTC.

In regard to this clonotype: This could be a read error, since a much larger clone is one nucleotide away. The V and J genes are TRBV12-3 or TRBV12-4 and TRBJ2-2, with a weak D call TRBD2 (6 bases). Trimming took off 3 bases at V and 5 bases at J, with 13 bases between the two ends. The CDR3 is 15 residues long. CDR3 coding DNA: TGTGCCAGCAGTTTGGGGCGGGGTAAAACCGGGGAGCTGTTTTTT. This encodes CASSLGRGKTGELFF.

The sample holds many counts of this clonotype. A much bigger clone sits one base away, suggesting this may be a read error. V and J are TRBV12-3 or TRBV12-4 and TRBJ1-1; a weak D match, TRBD1 (6 bases). The CDR3 totals 14 residues. The germline V and J ends were trimmed by 7 bases and 3 bases, with 15 bases remaining between them. The CDR3 DNA reads as TGTGCCAGCACCATTGGGGGCCGTGACACTGAAGCTTTCTTT. Amino acids: CASTIGGRDTEAFF.

The chain has TRBV20-1 and TRBJ1-2, with no clear D. CDR1 is DFQATT and CDR2 is SNEGSKA in the germline V gene (reference sequence). Trimming shortened V by 3 bases and J by 5 bases, and 13 bases separated the two germline ends. This CDR3 has 13 residues. The CDR3 protein is CSASGGVGYGYTF. The CDR3 nucleotides read TGCAGTGCTAGCGGTGGGGTCGGGTATGGCTACACCTTC.

In its sample, this clonotype was seen many times. The chain carries TRBV6-5 and TRBJ1-5, with TRBD1 matching over 7 bases. This CDR3 is 14 amino acids long. Germline assignment: CDR1 MNHEY and CDR2 SVGAGI. The J segment lost 7 bases and the V segment lost 4 bases, leaving 7 bases of the junction unmatched. The CDR3 coding sequence is TGTGCCAGCAGTTCCCAAGACAGGGAACAGCCCCAGCATTTT. Translating it yields CASSSQDREQPQHF.